This T cell receptor beta chain was documented in a study of blood T cell repertoires in COVID-19. Study in general: Nucleic acid was either cDNA or gDNA, and it came from T cells, B-cell-depleted T cells, or PBMCs.

Germline V lookup: CDR1 MDHEN, CDR2 SYDVKM. J was trimmed by 3 bases and V by 8 bases; bases with no gene match: 11. The CDR3 runs to 17 residues. The method was immunoSEQ multiplex PCR; TCRdb's version includes in-frame clones alone and lacks a portion of them. The table records 70,000 or so clones, 85% to 90% of them present only once. V is TRBV28 and J is TRBJ1-3, with 12 bases fitting TRBD1. The receptor comes from a man aged 65 to 79 with active or convalescent COVID-19. Sequenced material: peripheral blood. The DNA of the CDR3 is TGTGCCAGCTGCCTTGGGGGACAGGGGGCGGGTGGAAACACCATATATTTT. This sequence encodes CASCLGGQGAGGNTIYF.